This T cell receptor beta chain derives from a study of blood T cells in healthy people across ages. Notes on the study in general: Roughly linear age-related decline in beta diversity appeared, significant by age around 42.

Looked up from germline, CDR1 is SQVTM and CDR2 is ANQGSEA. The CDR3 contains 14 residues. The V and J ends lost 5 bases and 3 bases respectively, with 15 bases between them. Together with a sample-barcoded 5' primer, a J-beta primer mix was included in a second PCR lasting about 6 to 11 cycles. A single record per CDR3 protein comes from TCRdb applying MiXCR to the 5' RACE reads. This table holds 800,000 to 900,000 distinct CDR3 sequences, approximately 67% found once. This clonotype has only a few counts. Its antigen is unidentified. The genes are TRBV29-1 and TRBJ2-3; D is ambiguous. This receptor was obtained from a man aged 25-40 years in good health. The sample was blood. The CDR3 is CSVPDRVVTDTQYF. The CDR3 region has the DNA TGCAGCGTTCCCGACCGGGTGGTAACAGATACGCAGTATTTT.